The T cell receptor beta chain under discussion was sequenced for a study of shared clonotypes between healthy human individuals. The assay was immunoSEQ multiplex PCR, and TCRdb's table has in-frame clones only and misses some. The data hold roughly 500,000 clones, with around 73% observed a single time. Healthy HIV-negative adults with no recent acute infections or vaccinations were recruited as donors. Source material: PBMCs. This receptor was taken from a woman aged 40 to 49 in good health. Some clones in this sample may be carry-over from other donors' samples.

DNA for the CDR3: TGTGCCTGGAGTGATCAGGGTTACTATGGCTACACCTTC. This codes for CAWSDQGYYGYTF. This chain uses TRBV30 with TRBJ1-2; D perhaps matches TRBD1 (5 bases). The CDR3 is 13 residues long. CDR1 is GTSNPN and CDR2 is SVGIG in the germline V gene (reference sequence). V dropped 1 base and J dropped 3 bases, with 9 bases sitting between them.